This T cell receptor beta chain was found in a study of blood T cell repertoires in COVID-19. This clone was counted once. The germline CDR1 and CDR2 sequences are LNHDA and SQIVND (reference sequence). The V and J ends lost 5 bases and 0 bases respectively, with 8 bases between them. This CDR3 region has 14 residues. The table came from immunoSEQ multiplex PCR; TCRdb's copy has only in-frame clones and leaves some out. Of 70,000 or so clones listed, approximately 90% are singletons. This chain joins TRBV19 and TRBJ1-5, with D tentatively TRBD1 (5 bases). Sequenced: peripheral blood. The receptor was isolated from a woman aged 18 to 35 with acute or convalescent COVID-19. The CDR3 sequence is CASSVTDSNQPQHF. The DNA of the CDR3 is TGTGCCAGTAGTGTGACAGATAGCAATCAGCCCCAGCATTTT. Based on the CDR3 plus reference TRBV19 and TRBJ1-5, the full variable domain is DGGITQSPKYLFRKEGQNVTLSCEQNLNHDAMYWYRQDPGQGLRLIYYSQIVNDFQKGDIAEGYSVSREKKESFPLTVTSAQKNPTAFYLCASSVTDSNQPQHFGDGTRLSIL.